The 2 T cell receptor beta chains below come from one sample, sequenced in a study of sequential checkpoint blockade in melanoma. Treatment of the sample: randomized to nivolumab then ipilimumab (arm A) or the reverse (arm B). Sequenced by immunoSEQ multiplex PCR; TCRdb stores in-frame clones only, minus some. This table has 15,000 or so clones, 85% to 95% appearing once. This specimen consisted of CD8+ T cells sorted from blood (inferred from file names), obtained from a patient given nivolumab and ipilimumab in sequence. Source of these receptors: a human donor with melanoma.

The rearrangement joins TRBV4-1 to TRBJ1-2; D gene uncertain. Germline lookup yields CDR1 MGHRA and CDR2 YSYEKL. This CDR3 is 14 amino acids long. The V and J ends lost 1 base and 5 bases respectively, with 11 bases between them. In nucleotides, the CDR3 is TGCGCCAGCAGCCAAGTCGGGTTTCCATATGGCTACACCTTC. Translating gives CASSQVGFPYGYTF.

The chain carries TRBV27 and TRBJ2-7; D call uncertain. The germline V gene encodes CDR1 MNHEY and CDR2 SMNVEV (reference sequence). There are 13 residues in the CDR3. Trimming cost V 3 bases and J 4 bases, with 10 bases left between them. CDR3 residues: CASSFTMKYEQYF. In nucleotides, the CDR3 is TGTGCCAGCAGTTTCACTATGAAATACGAGCAGTACTTC.